Here is one T cell receptor (beta chain) with its context. No antigen is known for it. Stated time point: newly diagnosed GD, antithyroid drugs for less than 3 months. Preparation of the TCR library used RNA extracted from PBMCs. Library construction for TCR beta used iRepertoire HTBI primers and Arm-PCR of CDR3 regions. TCRdb reprocessed the multiplex PCR reads via MiXCR and lists one record per CDR3 protein. Here the sample spans about 460,000 distinct CDR3 sequences, around 15% being singletons. The sample is drawn from a study of regulatory T cells in long-lasting Graves disease. Germline V gene data show CDR1 as SNHLY and CDR2 as FYNNEI. The germline V and J ends were trimmed by 6 bases and 5 bases, with 15 bases remaining between them. The CDR3 spans 14 residues. Study outcomes and limitations: Reduced TCR diversity was observed in persistent Graves' patients versus newly diagnosed patients. Segments TRBV28, TRBJ1-2 and TRBJ2-5 showed preferential usage in persistent disease.

The same data also contributed to another study, on T cells in Graves' hyperthyroidism and ophthalmopathy.

The chain links TRBV2 to TRBJ2-3; weak D call: TRBD2 (6 bases). This TCR came from a woman aged 45 to 65 with Graves disease. This sample comprised peripheral blood mononuclear cells (PBMCs), obtained at new diagnosis, from a patient treated with antithyroid drugs. The CDR3 loop is CASSDPGAGDTQYF. DNA for the CDR3: TGTGCCAGCAGCGACCCGGGAGCGGGAGATACGCAGTATTTT.